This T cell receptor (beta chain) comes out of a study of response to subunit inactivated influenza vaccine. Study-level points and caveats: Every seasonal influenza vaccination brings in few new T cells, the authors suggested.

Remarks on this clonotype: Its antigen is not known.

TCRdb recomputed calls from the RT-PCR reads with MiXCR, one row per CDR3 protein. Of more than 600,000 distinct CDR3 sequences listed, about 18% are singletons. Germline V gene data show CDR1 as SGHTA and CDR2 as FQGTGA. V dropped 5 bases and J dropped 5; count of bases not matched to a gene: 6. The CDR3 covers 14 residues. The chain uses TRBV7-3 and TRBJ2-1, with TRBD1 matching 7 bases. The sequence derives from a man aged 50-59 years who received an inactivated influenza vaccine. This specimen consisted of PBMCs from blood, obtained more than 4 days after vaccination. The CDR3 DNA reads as TGTGCCAGCAGCAGGGACAGAAAGGACAATGAGCAGTTCTTC. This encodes CASSRDRKDNEQFF.